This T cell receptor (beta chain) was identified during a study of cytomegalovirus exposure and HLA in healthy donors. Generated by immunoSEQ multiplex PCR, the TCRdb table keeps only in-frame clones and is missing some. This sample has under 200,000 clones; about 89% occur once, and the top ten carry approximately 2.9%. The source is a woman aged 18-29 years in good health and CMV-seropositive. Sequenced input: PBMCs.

The DNA for the CDR3 is TGTGCCAGCAGCTTACGCGGGACTAGCGGGAGTCAGTACGAGCAGTACTTC. Residues: CASSLRGTSGSQYEQYF. The rearrangement links TRBV7-2 to TRBJ2-7; 14 nucleotides agree with TRBD2. This CDR3 has 17 residues. CDR1 is SGHTA, CDR2 FQGNSA, per germline. Trimming cost V 2 bases and J 4 bases; bases outside gene matches: 7.